One sample yielded the 17 T cell receptor beta chains listed below, sequenced in a study of blood T cell repertoires in COVID-19. The data were produced by immunoSEQ multiplex PCR, yet TCRdb's version contains in-frame clones alone and is incomplete. The table has approximately 250,000 clones, around nine tenths seen once; the top ten hold about 8.6%. The sample was peripheral blood. These receptor sequences come from a man in his forties with active or convalescent COVID-19.

The genes are TRBV19 and TRBJ1-5; TRBD1 is a possible D gene (6 bases). Trimming took off 3 bases at V and 1 base at J, with 10 bases between the two ends. CDR3 size: 15 residues. Germline V gives CDR1 LNHDA, CDR2 SQIVND (reference sequence). The CDR3 loop reads CASSIVGQSNQPQHF. DNA of the CDR3: TGTGCCAGTAGTATCGTCGGACAGAGCAATCAGCCCCAGCATTTT.

This chain joins TRBV28 and TRBJ1-4; a weak D match, TRBD1 (6 bases). CDR3 size: 20 residues. Germline V lookup: CDR1 MDHEN, CDR2 SYDVKM. Trimming pared 6 bases from V and 0 bases from J, leaving 26 bases between. Here the CDR3 DNA reads TGTGCCAGCAGCCCCGTCGATTGGGGGCGGGAGGGAGCAACTAATGAAAAACTGTTTTTT. Translation: CASSPVDWGREGATNEKLFF.

There are a few counts of this clone. The rearrangement links TRBV5-1 to TRBJ2-1; maybe TRBD2 (5 bases). The length of the CDR3 is 13 residues. Germline CDR1 and CDR2: SGHRS and YFSETQ. Trimming pared 5 bases from V and 6 bases from J, leaving 12 bases between. The CDR3 loop is CASRDLAGNEQFF. The CDR3 coding sequence is TGCGCCAGCAGGGACTTAGCTGGCAATGAGCAGTTCTTC.

The rearrangement uses TRBV9 and TRBJ2-7; TRBD2 matches at 7 bases. The V and J ends lost 0 bases and 2 bases, in that order; junction bases with no gene match: 8. Germline CDR1 reads SGDLS; CDR2 reads YYNGEE. The CDR3 is 16 residues long. The CDR3 region has the DNA TGTGCCAGCAGCGTAGCTCCTAGCGGAGCAACCTACGAGCAGTACTTC. Translated: CASSVAPSGATYEQYF.

The CDR3 protein is CATSRDRGTYEQYF. The CDR3 nucleotides are TGTGCCACCAGTCGGGACAGGGGAACCTACGAGCAGTACTTC. The rearrangement links TRBV15 to TRBJ2-7, with TRBD1 matching over 10 bases. This CDR3 has 14 residues. The V and J ends lost 6 bases and 2 bases, in that order; junction bases with no gene match: 4. Germline assignment: CDR1 LNHNV and CDR2 YYDKDF (reference sequence).

This clone was seen more than once but under ten times. The J gene is TRBJ1-1, the V gene TRBV27, with D unresolved. Trimming left V 3 bases short and J 1 base short, with 6 bases between. The germline V gene encodes CDR1 MNHEY and CDR2 SMNVEV (reference sequence). This CDR3 is 13 amino acids long. The DNA of the CDR3 is TGTGCCAGCAGTTTTGCAGGGAACACTGAAGCTTTCTTT. Residues: CASSFAGNTEAFF.

The chain combines TRBV5-1 with TRBJ1-4; D is uncertain. V dropped 0 bases and J dropped 6 bases, with 9 bases sitting between them. The germline V gene encodes CDR1 SGHRS and CDR2 YFSETQ. The CDR3 runs 14 residues. The CDR3 loop is CASSLAGSYEKLFF. CDR3 nucleotides: TGCGCCAGCAGCTTGGCGGGTTCCTATGAAAAACTGTTTTTT.

This rearrangement joins TRBV9 to TRBJ1-2; no definite D call. The CDR3 sequence is 14 residues long. V was pared by 6 bases and J by 4 bases, with 16 bases between. Per the germline V gene, CDR1 is SGDLS and CDR2 is YYNGEE. CDR3 in amino acids: CASTPAGRLYGYTF. The CDR3 DNA follows: TGTGCCAGCACCCCGGCGGGCAGGCTCTATGGCTACACCTTC. Full variable domain (outside the CDR3, taken from reference TRBV9 and TRBJ1-2): DSGVTQTPKHLITATGQRVTLRCSPRSGDLSVYWYQQSLDQGLQFLIQYYNGEERAKGNILERFSAQQFPDLHSELNLSSLELGDSALYFCASTPAGRLYGYTFGSGTRLTVV.

V and J are TRBV19 and TRBJ2-1, with unresolved D. V lost 6 bases and J 3 bases, leaving 12 bases between the germline ends. CDR1 and CDR2 (germline): LNHDA, SQIVND (reference sequence). The CDR3 is made up of 14 amino acids. The CDR3 DNA reads TGTGCCAGTAGCCCAGGATCGTACTACAATGAGCAGTTCTTC. Translation gives CASSPGSYYNEQFF.

The chain joins TRBV7-2 to TRBJ2-3; 14 nucleotides line up with TRBD2. CDR3 length: 18 amino acids. V lost 1 base, J lost 5 bases, and 8 bases stayed unmatched. CDR1 SGHTA and CDR2 FQGNSA come from the germline V gene. As DNA, the CDR3 is TGTGCCAGCAGCTTAGTAGGGACTAGCGGGAGTGGTGGAGATACGCAGTATTTT. Residues: CASSLVGTSGSGGDTQYF.

DNA for the CDR3: TGTGCTAGTGGGGATTCCGGGACAGAGTATGGCTACACCTTC. Its translation: CASGDSGTEYGYTF. The chain links TRBV12-5 to TRBJ1-2; 7 nucleotides line up with TRBD1. This CDR3 region has 14 residues. CDR1 LGHNT and CDR2 FRNRAP come from the germline V gene. Trimming removed 6 bases from V and 5 bases from J; junction bases left unmatched: 9.

This chain uses TRBV3-1 (or the pseudogene TRBV3-2) with TRBJ2-7, with D possibly being TRBD2 (7 bases). The germline CDR1 and CDR2 sequences are LGHDT and YNNKEL (reference sequence). CDR3 length: 14 residues. Trimming took 7 bases from V and 2 from J, leaving 15 bases between them. This chain's CDR3 is CASTGGGETYEQYF. The CDR3 DNA reads TGTGCCAGCACGGGGGGCGGGGAGACCTACGAGCAGTACTTC.

This chain joins TRBV28 and TRBJ1-3; D not resolved. The CDR3 contains 14 residues. The V and J ends lost 7 bases and 0 bases respectively, with 10 bases between them. In germline, CDR1 is MDHEN, CDR2 SYDVKM. CDR3 nucleotide sequence: TGTGCCAGCATCTCTAGGATCTCTGGAAACACCATATATTTT. It encodes CASISRISGNTIYF. Full variable domain (missing parts from reference TRBV28 and TRBJ1-3): DVKVTQSSRYLVKRTGEKVFLECVQDMDHENMFWYRQDPGLGLRLIYFSYDVKMKEKGDIPEGYSVSREKKERFSLILESASTNQTSMYLCASISRISGNTIYFGEGSWLTVV.

This chain connects TRBV9 to TRBJ2-3; 9 nucleotides line up with TRBD2. The CDR3 consists of 14 residues. The germline CDR1 and CDR2 sequences are SGDLS and YYNGEE. V dropped 2 bases and J dropped 6; count of bases not matched to a gene: 4. CDR3 in DNA: TGTGCCAGCAGCGTTCTAGCGGGACTTGATACGCAGTATTTT. This encodes CASSVLAGLDTQYF.

The genes are TRBV24-1 and TRBJ2-1; the match to TRBD2 covers 9 bases. The CDR3 contains 17 residues. J lost 4 bases, V lost 3 bases, and 9 bases had no gene match. The germline V gene encodes CDR1 KGHDR and CDR2 SFDVKD. CDR3 residues: CATSDPAATSGYNEQFF. CDR3 sequence (DNA): TGTGCCACCAGTGATCCGGCGGCGACTAGCGGATACAATGAGCAGTTCTTC.

The chain employs TRBV15 and TRBJ1-5; a weak D match, TRBD1 (5 bases). The CDR3 loop spans 13 amino acids. Trimming shortened V by 9 bases and J by 6 bases, and 15 bases separated the two germline ends. CDR1 is LNHNV and CDR2 is YYDKDF in the germline V gene (reference sequence). CDR3 loop: CATGEAGSQPQHF. In DNA, the CDR3 is TGTGCCACGGGTGAGGCAGGGTCTCAGCCCCAGCATTTT.

The gene calls are TRBV13 and TRBJ2-4; D is perhaps TRBD1 (5 bases). Trimming removed 3 bases at V and 2 bases at J, with 8 bases between. The V gene's germline CDR1 is PRHDT and CDR2 FYEKMQ (reference sequence). This CDR3 spans 14 amino acids. CDR3 coding DNA: TGTGCCAGCAGCTTCCAGGGAACCAAAAACATTCAGTACTTC. Amino acid sequence: CASSFQGTKNIQYF.